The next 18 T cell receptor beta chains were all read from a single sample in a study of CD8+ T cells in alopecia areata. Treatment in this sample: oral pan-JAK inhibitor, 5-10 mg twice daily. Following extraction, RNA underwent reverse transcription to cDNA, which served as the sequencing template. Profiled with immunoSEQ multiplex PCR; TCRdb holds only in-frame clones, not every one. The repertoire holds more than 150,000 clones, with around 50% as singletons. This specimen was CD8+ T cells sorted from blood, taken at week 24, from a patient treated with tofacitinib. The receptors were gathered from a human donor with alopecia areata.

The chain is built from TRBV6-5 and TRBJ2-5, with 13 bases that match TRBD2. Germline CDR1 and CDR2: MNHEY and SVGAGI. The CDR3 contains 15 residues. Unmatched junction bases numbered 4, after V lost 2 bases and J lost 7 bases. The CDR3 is CASSYRLAGGGTQYF. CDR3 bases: TGTGCCAGCAGTTACAGACTAGCGGGGGGCGGGACCCAGTACTTC.

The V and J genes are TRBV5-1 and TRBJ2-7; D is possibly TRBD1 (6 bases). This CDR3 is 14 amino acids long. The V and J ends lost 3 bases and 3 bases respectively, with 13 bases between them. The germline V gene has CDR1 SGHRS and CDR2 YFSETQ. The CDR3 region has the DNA TGCGCCAGCAGCTACCGGGACACTCACTACGAGCAGTACTTC. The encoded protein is CASSYRDTHYEQYF.

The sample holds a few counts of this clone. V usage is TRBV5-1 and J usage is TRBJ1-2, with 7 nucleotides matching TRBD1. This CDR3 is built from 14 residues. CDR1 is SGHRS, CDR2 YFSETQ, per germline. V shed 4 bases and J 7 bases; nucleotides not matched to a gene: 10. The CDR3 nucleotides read TGCGCCAGCAGCAAACCACACAGGGGCCGTGGCTACACCTTC. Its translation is CASSKPHRGRGYTF.

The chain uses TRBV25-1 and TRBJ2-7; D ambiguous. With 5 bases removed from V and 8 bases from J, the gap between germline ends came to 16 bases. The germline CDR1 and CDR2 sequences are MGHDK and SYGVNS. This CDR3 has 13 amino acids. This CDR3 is CASSIDDPGKQYF. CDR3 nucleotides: TGTGCCAGCAGTATCGACGACCCCGGCAAGCAGTACTTC.

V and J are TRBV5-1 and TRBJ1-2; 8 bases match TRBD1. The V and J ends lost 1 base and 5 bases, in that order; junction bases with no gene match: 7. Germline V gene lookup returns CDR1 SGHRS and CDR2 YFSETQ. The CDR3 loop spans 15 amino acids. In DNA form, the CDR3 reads TGCGCCAGCAGCTTGAGGGGACAGGAGACTTATGGCTACACCTTC. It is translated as CASSLRGQETYGYTF.

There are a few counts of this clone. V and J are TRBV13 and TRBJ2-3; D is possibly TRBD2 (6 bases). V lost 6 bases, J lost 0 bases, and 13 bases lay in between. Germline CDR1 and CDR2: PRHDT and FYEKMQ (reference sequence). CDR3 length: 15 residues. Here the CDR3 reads CASRGGVTSTDTQYF. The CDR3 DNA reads TGTGCCAGCAGGGGCGGGGTTACTAGCACAGATACGCAGTATTTT.

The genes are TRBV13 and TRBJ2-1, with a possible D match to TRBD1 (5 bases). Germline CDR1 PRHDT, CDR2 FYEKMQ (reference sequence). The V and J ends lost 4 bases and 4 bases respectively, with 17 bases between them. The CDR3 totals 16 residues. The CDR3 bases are TGTGCCAGCAGCTCCGGACGGCGTAGGGGTTACAATGAGCAGTTCTTC. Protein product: CASSSGRRRGYNEQFF.

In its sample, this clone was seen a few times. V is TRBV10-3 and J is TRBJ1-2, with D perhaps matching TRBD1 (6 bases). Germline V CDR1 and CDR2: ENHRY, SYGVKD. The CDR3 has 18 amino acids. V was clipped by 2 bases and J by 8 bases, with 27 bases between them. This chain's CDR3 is CAISEPINTGYYVGGYTF. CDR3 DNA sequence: TGTGCCATCAGTGAGCCGATCAATACAGGGTATTACGTCGGGGGCTACACCTTC.

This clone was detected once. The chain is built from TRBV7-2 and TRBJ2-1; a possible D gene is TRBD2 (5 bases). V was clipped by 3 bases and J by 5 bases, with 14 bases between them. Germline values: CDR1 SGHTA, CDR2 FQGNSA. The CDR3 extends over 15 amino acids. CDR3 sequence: CASSFYLGLNNEQFF. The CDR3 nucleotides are TGTGCCAGCAGCTTCTACCTCGGACTTAACAATGAGCAGTTCTTC. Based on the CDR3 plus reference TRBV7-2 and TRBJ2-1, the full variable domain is GAGVSQSPSNKVTEKGKDVELRCDPISGHTALYWYRQSLGQGLEFLIYFQGNSAPDKSGLPSDRFSAERTGGSVSTLTIQRTQQEDSAVYLCASSFYLGLNNEQFFGPGTRLTVL.

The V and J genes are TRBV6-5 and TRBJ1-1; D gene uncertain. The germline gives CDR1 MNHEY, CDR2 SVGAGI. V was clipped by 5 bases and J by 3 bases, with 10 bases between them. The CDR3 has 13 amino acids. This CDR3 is CASSPQGDTEAFF. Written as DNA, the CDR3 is TGTGCCAGCAGTCCCCAAGGTGACACTGAAGCTTTCTTT.

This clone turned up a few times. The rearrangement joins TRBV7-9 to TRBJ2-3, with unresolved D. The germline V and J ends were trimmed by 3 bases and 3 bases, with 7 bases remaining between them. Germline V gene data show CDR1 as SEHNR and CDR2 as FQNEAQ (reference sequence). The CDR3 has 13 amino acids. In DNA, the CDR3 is TGTGCCAGCAGCTTCGTTTGGACAGATACGCAGTATTTT. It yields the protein CASSFVWTDTQYF.

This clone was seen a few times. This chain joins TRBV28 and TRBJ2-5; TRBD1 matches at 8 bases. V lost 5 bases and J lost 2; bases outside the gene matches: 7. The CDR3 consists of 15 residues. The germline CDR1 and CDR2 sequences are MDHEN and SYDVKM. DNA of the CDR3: TGTGCCAGCAGTAAAGGACAGGGAAGTCAAGAGACCCAGTACTTC. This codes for CASSKGQGSQETQYF.

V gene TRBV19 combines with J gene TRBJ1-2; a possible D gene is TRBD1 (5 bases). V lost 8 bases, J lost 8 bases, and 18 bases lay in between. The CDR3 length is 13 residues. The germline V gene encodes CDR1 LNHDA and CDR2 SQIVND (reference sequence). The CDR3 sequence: CASRLGGGAGYTF. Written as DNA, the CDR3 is TGTGCCAGTCGCTTGGGCGGCGGGGCCGGCTACACCTTC.

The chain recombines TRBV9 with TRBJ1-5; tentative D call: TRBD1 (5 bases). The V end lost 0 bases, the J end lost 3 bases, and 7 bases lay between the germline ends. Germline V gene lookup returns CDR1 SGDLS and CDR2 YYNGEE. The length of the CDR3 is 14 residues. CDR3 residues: CASSVGGVNQPQHF. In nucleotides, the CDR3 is TGTGCCAGCAGCGTAGGAGGGGTCAATCAGCCCCAGCATTTT.

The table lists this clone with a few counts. This CDR3 reads CASSTQGANYEQYF. CDR3 nucleotide sequence: TGTGCCAGCAGTACACAGGGGGCTAACTACGAGCAGTACTTC. This chain links TRBV27 with TRBJ2-7; 9 nucleotides agree with TRBD1. The ends lost 5 bases at V and 3 bases at J; junction bases unmatched: 5. The CDR3 runs to 14 residues. The V gene's germline CDR1 is MNHEY and CDR2 SMNVEV (reference sequence).

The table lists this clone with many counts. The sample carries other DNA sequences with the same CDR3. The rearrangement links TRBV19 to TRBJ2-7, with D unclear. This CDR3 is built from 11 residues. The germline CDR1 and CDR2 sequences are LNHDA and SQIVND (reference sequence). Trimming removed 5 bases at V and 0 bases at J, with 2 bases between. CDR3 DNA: TGTGCCAGTAGTGACTCCTACGAGCAGTACTTC. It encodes CASSDSYEQYF.

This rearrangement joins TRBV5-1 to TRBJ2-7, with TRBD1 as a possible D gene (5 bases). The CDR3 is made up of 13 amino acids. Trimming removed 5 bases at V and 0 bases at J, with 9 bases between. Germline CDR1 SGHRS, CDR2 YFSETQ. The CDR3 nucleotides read TGCGCCAGCAGACAGGAAAGCTCCTACGAGCAGTACTTC. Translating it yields CASRQESSYEQYF.

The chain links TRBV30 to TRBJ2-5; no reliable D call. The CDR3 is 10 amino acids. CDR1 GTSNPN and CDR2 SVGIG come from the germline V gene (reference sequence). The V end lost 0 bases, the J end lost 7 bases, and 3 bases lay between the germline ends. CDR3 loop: CAWSVGTQYF. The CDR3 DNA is TGTGCCTGGAGTGTGGGGACCCAGTACTTC.